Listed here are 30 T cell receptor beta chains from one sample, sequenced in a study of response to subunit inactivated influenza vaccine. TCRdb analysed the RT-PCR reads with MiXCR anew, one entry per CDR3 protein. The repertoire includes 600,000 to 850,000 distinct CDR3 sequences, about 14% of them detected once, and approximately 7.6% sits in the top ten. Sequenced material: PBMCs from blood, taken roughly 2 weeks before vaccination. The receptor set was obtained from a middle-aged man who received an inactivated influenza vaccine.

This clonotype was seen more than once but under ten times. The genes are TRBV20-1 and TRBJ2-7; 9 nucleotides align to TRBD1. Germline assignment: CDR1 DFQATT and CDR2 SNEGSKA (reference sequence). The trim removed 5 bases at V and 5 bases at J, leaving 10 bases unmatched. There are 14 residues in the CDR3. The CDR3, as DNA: TGCAGTGCTCAGGGACAGGGAGTTACCGACGAGCAGTACTTC. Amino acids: CSAQGQGVTDEQYF.

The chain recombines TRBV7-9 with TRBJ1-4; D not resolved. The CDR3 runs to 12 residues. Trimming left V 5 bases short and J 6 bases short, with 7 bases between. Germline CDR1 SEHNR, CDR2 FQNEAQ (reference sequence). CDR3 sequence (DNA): TGTGCCAGCAGCCCCTCGGATGAAAAACTGTTTTTT. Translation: CASSPSDEKLFF. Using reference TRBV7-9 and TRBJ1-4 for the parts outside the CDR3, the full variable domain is DTGVSQNPRHKITKRGQNVTFRCDPISEHNRLYWYRQTLGQGPEFLTYFQNEAQLEKSRLLSDRFSAERPKGSFSTLEIQRTEQGDSAMYLCASSPSDEKLFFGSGTQLSVL.

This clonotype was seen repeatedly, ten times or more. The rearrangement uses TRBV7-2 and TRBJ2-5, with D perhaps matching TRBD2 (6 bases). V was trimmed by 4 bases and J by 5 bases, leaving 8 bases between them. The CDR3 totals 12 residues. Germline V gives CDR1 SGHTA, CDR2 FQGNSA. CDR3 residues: CASSSTSETQYF. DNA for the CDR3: TGTGCCAGCAGCTCCACTAGCGAGACCCAGTACTTC.

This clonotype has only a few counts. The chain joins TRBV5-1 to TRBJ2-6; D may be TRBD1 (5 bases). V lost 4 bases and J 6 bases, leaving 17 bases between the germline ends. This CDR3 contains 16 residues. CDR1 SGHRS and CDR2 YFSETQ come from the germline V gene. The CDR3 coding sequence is TGCGCCAGCAGCCTAACAGGTTCTAGTATGGCCAACGTCCTGACTTTC. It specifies CASSLTGSSMANVLTF.

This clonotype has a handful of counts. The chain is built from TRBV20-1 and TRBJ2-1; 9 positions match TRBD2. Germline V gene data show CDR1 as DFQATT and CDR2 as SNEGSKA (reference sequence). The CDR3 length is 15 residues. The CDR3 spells CSAGGPGTPYNEQFF. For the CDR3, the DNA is TGCAGCGCGGGGGGGCCGGGTACCCCCTACAATGAGCAGTTCTTC.

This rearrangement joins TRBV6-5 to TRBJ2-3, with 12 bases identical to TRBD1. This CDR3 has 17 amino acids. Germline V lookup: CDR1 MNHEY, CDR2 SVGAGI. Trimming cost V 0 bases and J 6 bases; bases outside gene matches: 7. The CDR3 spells CASSYSPGQGAGDTQYF. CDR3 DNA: TGTGCCAGCAGTTACTCACCGGGACAGGGGGCCGGGGATACGCAGTATTTT.

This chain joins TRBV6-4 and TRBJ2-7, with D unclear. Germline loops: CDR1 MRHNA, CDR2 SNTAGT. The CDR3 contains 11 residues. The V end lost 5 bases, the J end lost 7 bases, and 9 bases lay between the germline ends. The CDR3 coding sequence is TGTGCCAGCAGTCACCCCTCGGAGCAGTACTTC. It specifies CASSHPSEQYF.

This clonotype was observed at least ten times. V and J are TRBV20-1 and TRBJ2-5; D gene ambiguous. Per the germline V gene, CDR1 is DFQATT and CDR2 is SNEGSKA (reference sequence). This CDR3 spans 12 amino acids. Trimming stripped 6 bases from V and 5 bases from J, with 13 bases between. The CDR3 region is CSASQGIETQYF. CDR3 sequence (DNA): TGCAGTGCAAGCCAAGGGATCGAGACCCAGTACTTC.

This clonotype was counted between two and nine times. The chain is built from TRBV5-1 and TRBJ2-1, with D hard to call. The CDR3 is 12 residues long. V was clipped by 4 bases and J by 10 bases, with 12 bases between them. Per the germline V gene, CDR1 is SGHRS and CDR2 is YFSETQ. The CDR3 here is CASSPQREEQFF. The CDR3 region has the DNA TGCGCCAGCAGCCCTCAGCGTGAGGAGCAGTTCTTC.

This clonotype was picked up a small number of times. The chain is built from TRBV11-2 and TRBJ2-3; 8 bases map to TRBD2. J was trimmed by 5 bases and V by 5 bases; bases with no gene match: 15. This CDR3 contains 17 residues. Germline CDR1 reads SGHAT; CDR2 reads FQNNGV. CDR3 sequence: CASSPPRDSGTRDTQYF. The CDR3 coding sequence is TGTGCCAGCAGCCCTCCCCGAGATAGCGGGACGAGAGATACGCAGTATTTT.

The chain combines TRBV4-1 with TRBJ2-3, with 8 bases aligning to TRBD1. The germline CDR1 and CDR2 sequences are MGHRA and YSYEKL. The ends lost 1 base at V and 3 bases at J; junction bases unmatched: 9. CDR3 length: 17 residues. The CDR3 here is CASSQVGTGGGTDTQYF. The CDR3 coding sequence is TGCGCCAGCAGCCAAGTTGGTACAGGGGGTGGGACAGATACGCAGTATTTT.

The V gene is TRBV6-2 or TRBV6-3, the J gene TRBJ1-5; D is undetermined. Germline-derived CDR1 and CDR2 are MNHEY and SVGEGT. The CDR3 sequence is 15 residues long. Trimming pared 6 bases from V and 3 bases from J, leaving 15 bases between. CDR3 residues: CASSRSLSPNQPQHF. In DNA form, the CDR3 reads TGTGCCAGCAGCCGCAGTCTATCCCCCAATCAGCCCCAGCATTTT.

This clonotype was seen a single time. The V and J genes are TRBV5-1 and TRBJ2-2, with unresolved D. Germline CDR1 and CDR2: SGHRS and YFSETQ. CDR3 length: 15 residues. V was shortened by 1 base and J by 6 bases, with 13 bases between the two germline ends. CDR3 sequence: CASSLQVGSPGELFF. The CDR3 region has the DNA TGCGCCAGCAGCTTGCAGGTGGGAAGTCCCGGGGAGCTGTTTTTT.

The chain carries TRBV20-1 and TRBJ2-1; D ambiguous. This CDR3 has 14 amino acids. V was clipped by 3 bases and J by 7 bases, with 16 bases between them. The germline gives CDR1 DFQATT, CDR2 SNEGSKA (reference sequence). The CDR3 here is CSARGLEGGNEQFF. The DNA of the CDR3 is TGCAGTGCTAGGGGTCTCGAAGGTGGGAATGAGCAGTTCTTC.

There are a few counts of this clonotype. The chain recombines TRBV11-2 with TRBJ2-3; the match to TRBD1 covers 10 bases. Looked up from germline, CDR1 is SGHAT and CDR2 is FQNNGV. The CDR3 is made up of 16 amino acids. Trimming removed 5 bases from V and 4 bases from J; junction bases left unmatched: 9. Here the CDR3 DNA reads TGTGCCAGCAGCCCTCTGACAGGGGGCGAAGCAGATACGCAGTATTTT. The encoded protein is CASSPLTGGEADTQYF.

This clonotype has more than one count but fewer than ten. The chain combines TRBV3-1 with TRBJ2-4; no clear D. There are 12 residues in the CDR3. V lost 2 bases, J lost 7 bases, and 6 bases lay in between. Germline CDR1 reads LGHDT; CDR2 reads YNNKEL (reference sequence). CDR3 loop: CASSQNSNIQYF. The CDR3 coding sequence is TGTGCCAGCAGCCAAAATTCTAACATTCAGTACTTC.

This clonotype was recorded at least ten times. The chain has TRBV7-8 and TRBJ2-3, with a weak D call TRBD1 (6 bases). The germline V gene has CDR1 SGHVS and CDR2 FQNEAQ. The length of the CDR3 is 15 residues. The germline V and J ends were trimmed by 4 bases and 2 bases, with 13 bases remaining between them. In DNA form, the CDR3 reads TGTGCCAGCAGCTCCGGACAGTATCTCACAGATACGCAGTATTTT. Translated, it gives CASSSGQYLTDTQYF.

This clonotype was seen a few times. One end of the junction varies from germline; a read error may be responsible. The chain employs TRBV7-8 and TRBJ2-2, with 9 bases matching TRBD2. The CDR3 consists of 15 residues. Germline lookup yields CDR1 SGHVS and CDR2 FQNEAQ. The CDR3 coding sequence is TGTGCCAGCAGCGTAGCGGGGGCCTACGCCGGGGAGCTGTTTTTT. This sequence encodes CASSVAGAYAGELFF.

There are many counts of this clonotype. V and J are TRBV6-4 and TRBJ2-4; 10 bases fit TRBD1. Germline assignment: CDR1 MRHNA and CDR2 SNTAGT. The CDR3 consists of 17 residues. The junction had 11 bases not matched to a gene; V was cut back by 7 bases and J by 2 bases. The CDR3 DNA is TGTGCCAGCATTAACCCCCCGGGACAGGGGCCCAAAAACATTCAGTACTTC. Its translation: CASINPPGQGPKNIQYF.

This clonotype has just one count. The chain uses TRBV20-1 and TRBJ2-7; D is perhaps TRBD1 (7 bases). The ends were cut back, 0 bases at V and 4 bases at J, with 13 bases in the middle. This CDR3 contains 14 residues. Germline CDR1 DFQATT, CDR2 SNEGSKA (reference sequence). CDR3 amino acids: CSARDSTGRYEQYF. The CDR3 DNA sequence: TGCAGTGCTAGAGATTCGACAGGGAGGTACGAGCAGTACTTC.

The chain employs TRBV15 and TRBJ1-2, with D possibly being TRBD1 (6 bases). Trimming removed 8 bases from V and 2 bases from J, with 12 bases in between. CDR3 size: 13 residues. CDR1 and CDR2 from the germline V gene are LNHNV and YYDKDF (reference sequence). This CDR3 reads CATGRGTNYGYTF. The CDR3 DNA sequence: TGTGCCACCGGGAGGGGGACGAACTATGGCTACACCTTC.

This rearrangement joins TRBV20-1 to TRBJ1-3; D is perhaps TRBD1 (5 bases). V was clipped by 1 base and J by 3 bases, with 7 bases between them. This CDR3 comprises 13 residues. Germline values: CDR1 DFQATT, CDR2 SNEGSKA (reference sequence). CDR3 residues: CSARGGVGNTIYF. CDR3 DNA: TGCAGTGCTAGAGGAGGGGTTGGAAACACCATATATTTT.

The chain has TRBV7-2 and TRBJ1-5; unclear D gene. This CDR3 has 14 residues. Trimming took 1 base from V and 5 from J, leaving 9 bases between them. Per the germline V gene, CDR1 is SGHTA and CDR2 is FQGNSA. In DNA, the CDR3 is TGTGCCAGCAGCTTAGGACGGTCTCATCAGCCCCAGCATTTT. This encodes CASSLGRSHQPQHF.

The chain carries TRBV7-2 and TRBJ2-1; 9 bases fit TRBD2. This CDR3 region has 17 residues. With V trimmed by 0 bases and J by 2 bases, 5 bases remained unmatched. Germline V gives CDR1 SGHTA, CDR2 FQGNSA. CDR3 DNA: TGTGCCAGCAGCTTAGCTTTTAGCGGGAGAGCCTACAATGAGCAGTTCTTC. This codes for CASSLAFSGRAYNEQFF.

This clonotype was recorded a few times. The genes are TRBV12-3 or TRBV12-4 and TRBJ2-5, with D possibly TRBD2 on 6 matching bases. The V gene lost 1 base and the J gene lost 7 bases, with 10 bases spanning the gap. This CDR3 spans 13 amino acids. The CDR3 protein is CASSLDQGGTQYF. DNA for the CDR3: TGTGCCAGCAGTTTAGATCAGGGAGGGACCCAGTACTTC.

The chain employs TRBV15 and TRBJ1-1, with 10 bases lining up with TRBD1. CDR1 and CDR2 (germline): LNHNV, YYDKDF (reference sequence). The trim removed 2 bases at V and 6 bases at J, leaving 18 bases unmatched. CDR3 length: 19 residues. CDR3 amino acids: CATSRNPKYMGQGSAEAFF. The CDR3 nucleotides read TGTGCCACCAGCAGAAACCCCAAATACATGGGACAGGGGTCGGCTGAAGCTTTCTTT. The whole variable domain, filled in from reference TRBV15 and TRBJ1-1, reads DAMVIQNPRYQVTQFGKPVTLSCSQTLNHNVMYWYQQKSSQAPKLLFHYYDKDFNNEADTPDNFQSRRPNTSFCFLDIRSPGLGDTAMYLCATSRNPKYMGQGSAEAFFGQGTRLTVV.

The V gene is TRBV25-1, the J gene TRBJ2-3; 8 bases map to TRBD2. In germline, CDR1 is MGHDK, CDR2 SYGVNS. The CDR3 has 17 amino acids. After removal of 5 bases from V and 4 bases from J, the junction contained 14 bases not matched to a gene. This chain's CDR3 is CASSFTGGEDGPDTQYF. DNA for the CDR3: TGTGCCAGCAGTTTCACGGGGGGGGAGGATGGGCCAGATACGCAGTATTTT.

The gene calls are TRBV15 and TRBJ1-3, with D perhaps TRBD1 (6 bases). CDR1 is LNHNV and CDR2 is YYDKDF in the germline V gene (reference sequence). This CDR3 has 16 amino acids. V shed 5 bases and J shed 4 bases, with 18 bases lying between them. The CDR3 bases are TGTGCCACCAGCCAAGACGCGGGGGCTATCGGAAACACCATATATTTT. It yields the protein CATSQDAGAIGNTIYF.

This CDR3 reads CASSQEGGTSLTDEQFF. The CDR3 DNA sequence: TGCGCCAGCAGCCAAGAGGGAGGTACCTCGCTTACAGATGAGCAGTTCTTC. The chain is built from TRBV4-1 and TRBJ2-1; perhaps TRBD2 as D (6 bases). Germline-derived CDR1 and CDR2 are MGHRA and YSYEKL. V was clipped by 0 bases and J by 8 bases, with 20 bases between them. The CDR3 is 17 residues long.

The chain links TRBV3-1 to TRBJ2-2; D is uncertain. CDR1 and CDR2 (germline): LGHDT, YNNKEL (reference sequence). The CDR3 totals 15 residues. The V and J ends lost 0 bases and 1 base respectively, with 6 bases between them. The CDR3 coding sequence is TGTGCCAGCAGCCAAGATTTAGGGAACACCGGGGAGCTGTTTTTT. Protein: CASSQDLGNTGELFF. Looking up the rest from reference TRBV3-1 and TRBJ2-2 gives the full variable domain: DTAVSQTPKYLVTQMGNDKSIKCEQNLGHDTMYWYKQDSKKFLKIMFSYNNKELIINETVPNRFSPKSPDKAHLNLHINSLELGDSAVYFCASSQDLGNTGELFFGEGSRLTVL.